The TCR beta chain described here comes from a study of regulatory dendritic cells for organ transplantation. Repertoires were generated with immunoSEQ multiplex PCR, while TCRdb's copy carries only in-frame clones and drops some. The data contain 25,000 to 30,000 clones, about four fifths of them singletons. Notes on this clone: What it binds is not known.

Germline V gives CDR1 LNHNV, CDR2 YYDKDF (reference sequence). V shed 5 bases and J 4 bases; nucleotides not matched to a gene: 9. The CDR3 consists of 16 residues. Overall study findings and caveats: Memory CD8+ T cells were the most oligoclonal; naive cells were highly diverse. Mature dendritic cells appeared to drive more memory CD8+ clonal expansion than regulatory ones.

This TCR derives from a human donor in good health. The chain uses TRBV15 and TRBJ2-2; TRBD1 agrees at 8 bases. The sequenced sample consisted of naive CD8+ T cells from blood. Subset defined: CD45RA+ naive T cells. CDR3 sequence reads: CATSGETGVITGELFF. The CDR3 coding sequence is TGTGCCACCAGCGGCGAGACAGGGGTGATCACCGGGGAGCTGTTTTTT.